This T cell receptor (beta chain) emerged from a study of blood T cell repertoires in COVID-19. At the level of the study: Acute and convalescent COVID-19 samples came from the United States, Italy and Spain. The cDNA or gDNA used as material had been derived from T cells, B-cell-depleted T cells, or PBMCs.

As originally analysed: Amplification of reference gene primers was used by the study to estimate nucleated cell counts. TCRdb's table, derived via immunoSEQ multiplex PCR, lists solely in-frame clones and lacks some. V and J calls and clone size are copied from that table; D and trimming were computed from the DNA. The sample holds about 50,000 clones, under 90% seen once. This clonotype originated in a woman of 80 years or more with COVID-19, enrolled during active disease. Sequencing input: peripheral blood.

CDR3 sequence: CASSSIGQGYTEAFF. CDR3 coding DNA: TGCGCCAGCAGCTCGATCGGACAGGGCTACACTGAAGCTTTCTTT. The chain employs TRBV5-1 and TRBJ1-1, with 8 positions matching TRBD1. V shed 3 bases and J 3 bases; nucleotides not matched to a gene: 7. Per germline, CDR1 SGHRS and CDR2 YFSETQ. The CDR3 spans 15 residues. Using reference TRBV5-1 and TRBJ1-1 for the parts outside the CDR3, the full variable domain is KAGVTQTPRYLIKTRGQQVTLSCSPISGHRSVSWYQQTPGQGLQFLFEYFSETQRNKGNFPGRFSGRQFSNSRSEMNVSTLELGDSALYLCASSSIGQGYTEAFFGQGTRLTVV.